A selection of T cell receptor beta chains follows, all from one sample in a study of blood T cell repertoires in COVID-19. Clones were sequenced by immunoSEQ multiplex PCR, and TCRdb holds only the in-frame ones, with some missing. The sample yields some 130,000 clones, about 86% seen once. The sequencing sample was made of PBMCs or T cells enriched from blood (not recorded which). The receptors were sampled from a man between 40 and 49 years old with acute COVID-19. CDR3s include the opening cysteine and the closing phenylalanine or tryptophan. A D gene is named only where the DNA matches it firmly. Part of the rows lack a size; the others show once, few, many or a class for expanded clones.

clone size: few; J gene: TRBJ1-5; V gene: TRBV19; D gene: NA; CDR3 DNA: TGTGCCAGTAGTATGGTGCAGGGGCCCCAGCATTTT; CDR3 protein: CASSMVQGPQHF
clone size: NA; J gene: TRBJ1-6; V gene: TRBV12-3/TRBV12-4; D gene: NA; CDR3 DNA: TGTGCCAGCGATGACGGGAATTCACCCCTCCACTTT; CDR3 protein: CASDDGNSPLHF
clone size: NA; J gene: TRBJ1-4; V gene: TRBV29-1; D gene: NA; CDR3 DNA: TGCAGCGTTGATAGTGGAGTCACTAATGAAAAACTGTTTTTT; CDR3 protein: CSVDSGVTNEKLFF
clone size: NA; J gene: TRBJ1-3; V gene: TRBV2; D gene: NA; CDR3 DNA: TGTGCCAGCAGAACTGTTAGCTCTGGAAACACCATATATTTT; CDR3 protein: CASRTVSSGNTIYF
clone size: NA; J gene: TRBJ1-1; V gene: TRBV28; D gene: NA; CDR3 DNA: TGTGCCAGCAGCCCCCCGGACTTGAACACTGAAGCTTTCTTT; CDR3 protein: CASSPPDLNTEAFF
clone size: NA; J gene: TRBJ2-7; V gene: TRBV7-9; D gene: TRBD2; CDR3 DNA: TGTGCCAGCAGCTTAGGAGCGGGAGTTCGGGTCGAGCAGTACTTC; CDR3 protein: CASSLGAGVRVEQYF
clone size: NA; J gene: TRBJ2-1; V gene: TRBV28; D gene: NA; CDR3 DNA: TGTGCCAGCGGGAGGGGGTTGGACAATGAGCAGTTCTTC; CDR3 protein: CASGRGLDNEQFF
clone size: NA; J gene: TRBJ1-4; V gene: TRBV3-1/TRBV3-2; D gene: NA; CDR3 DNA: TGTGCCAGCAGCCAAGTTGCGGGGAATGAAAAACTGTTTTTT; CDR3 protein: CASSQVAGNEKLFF
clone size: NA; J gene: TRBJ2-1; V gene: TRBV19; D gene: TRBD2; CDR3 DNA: TGTGCCAGTAGTCCTCTCGGGACTACCAGGCAGTTCTTC; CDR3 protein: CASSPLGTTRQFF
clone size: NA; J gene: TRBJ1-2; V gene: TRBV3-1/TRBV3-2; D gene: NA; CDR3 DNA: TGTGCCAGCAGCCGGGGGACGGGCTGGGGAGGAGGCTACACCTTC; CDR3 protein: CASSRGTGWGGGYTF
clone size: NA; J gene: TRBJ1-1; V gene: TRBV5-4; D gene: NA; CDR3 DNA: TGTGCCAGCAGCTGGAGCCAACTCAACACTGAAGCTTTCTTT; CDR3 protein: CASSWSQLNTEAFF
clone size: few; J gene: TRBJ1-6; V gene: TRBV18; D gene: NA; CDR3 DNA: TGTGCCAGCTCATTTGTCGGGGGGAATTCACCCCTCCACTTT; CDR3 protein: CASSFVGGNSPLHF
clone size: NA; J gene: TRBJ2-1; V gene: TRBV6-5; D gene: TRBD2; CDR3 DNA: TGTGCCAGCAGCCACAGGACTAGCGGGAGGGATGAGCAGTTCTTC; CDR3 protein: CASSHRTSGRDEQFF
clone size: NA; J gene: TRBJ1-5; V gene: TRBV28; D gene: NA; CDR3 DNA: TGTGCCAGCAGTCCATCAGGGTATCATCAGCCCCAGCATTTT; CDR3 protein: CASSPSGYHQPQHF